This TCR delta chain was observed in a study of gamma delta lymphoproliferative disorders and STAT genes. Study-wide background: Gamma-chain libraries were built from at least 50 ng of genomic DNA with the LymphoTrack Dx TCRG Assay. Delta-chain libraries followed the EuroClonality-NGS standard operating procedure. Overall study results and limits: Patient gamma repertoires clustered apart from healthy controls; delta did not.

Germline V CDR1 and CDR2: GEAIGNYY, EKD. This CDR3 spans 21 amino acids. Genomic DNA from isolated PBMCs served as the sequencing template. TCRdb made new clone calls on the multiplex PCR reads using CATT. The data hold around 3,100 delta-chain clones, with more than 1% observed a single time. Regarding this clone: The antigen remains unidentified. This DNA's translation differs at residue 16 from TCRdb's protein, which comes from a much larger clone; a read error is likely, and the protein shown is translated from the DNA.

J is TRDJ3 and V is TRDV2; 7 bases agree with TRDD3. The TCR was taken from a human donor in good health. Sequenced material: blood. This CDR3 is CACDPGALGSGGSWDARQMFF. The CDR3 DNA is TGTGCCTGTGACCCCGGTGCCCTCGGATCTGGGGGGTCCTGGGACGCCCGACAGATGTTTTTC.